The 5 T cell receptor beta chains given below trace back to one sample, sequenced in a study of T cell responses to AZD1222 COVID-19 vaccine. TCRdb's copy holds only in-frame clones and misses some; the assay was immunoSEQ multiplex PCR. This sample yields roughly 120,000 clones, of which roughly 92% are seen a single time; around 2.5% belongs to the top ten. The material sequenced was peripheral blood, taken 28 days after the second AZD1222 dose. All receptors come from an adult who received the AZD1222 COVID-19 vaccine.

The V and J genes are TRBV7-3 and TRBJ2-1, with TRBD1 identical over 8 bases. J gave up 5 bases and V 6 bases, and 9 bases lay outside the gene matches. The germline CDR1 and CDR2 sequences are SGHTA and FQGTGA. This CDR3 region has 15 residues. CDR3 amino acids: CASSPDRANNNEQFF. The DNA for the CDR3 is TGTGCCAGCAGTCCGGACAGGGCGAATAACAATGAGCAGTTCTTC.

The chain joins TRBV4-3 to TRBJ1-6; D uncertain. The CDR3 has 15 residues. CDR1 and CDR2 (germline): LGHNA, YSLEER. Between the trimmed V and J ends, which lost 4 bases and 6 bases, there was a span of 13 bases. The CDR3 sequence: CASSRLRLGNSPLHF. Written as DNA, the CDR3 is TGCGCCAGCAGCCGGCTAAGGTTAGGTAATTCACCCCTCCACTTT.

This rearrangement joins TRBV29-1 to TRBJ2-5; D call uncertain. This CDR3 spans 14 amino acids. V was shortened by 4 bases and J by 3 bases, with 15 bases between the two germline ends. In germline, CDR1 is SQVTM, CDR2 ANQGSEA. CDR3 sequence reads: CSVVGQAIKETQYF. CDR3 in DNA: TGCAGCGTTGTGGGCCAGGCAATCAAAGAGACCCAGTACTTC.

J is TRBJ2-3 and V is TRBV24-1, with D possibly being TRBD2 (6 bases). Germline values: CDR1 KGHDR, CDR2 SFDVKD. Trimming cost V 4 bases and J 7 bases, with 11 bases left between them. This CDR3 contains 13 residues. The DNA of the CDR3 is TGTGCCACCAGTGACCGGACTACCCATACGCAGTATTTT. Protein: CATSDRTTHTQYF.

The CDR3 loop is CASSEYTSGEDTQYF. In DNA, the CDR3 is TGCGCCAGCAGTGAGTATACTAGCGGGGAGGATACGCAGTATTTT. The chain recombines TRBV10-2 with TRBJ2-3; 10 bases are shared with TRBD2. The length of the CDR3 is 15 residues. In germline, CDR1 is WSHSY, CDR2 SAAADI. With V trimmed by 1 base and J by 6 bases, 4 bases remained unmatched.